The subject of this entry is one T cell receptor (beta chain). The antigen remains undetermined. This sample stems from a study of a mutant IDH1 vaccine in newly diagnosed glioma. Study background: Patients began vaccination 4-6 weeks after radiotherapy alone, or with temozolomide cycles. Patients had received radiotherapy, temozolomide, or both previously, most receiving both. Visit V12 happened at week 35; visit V13 happened at week 47.

Study conclusions and caveats: Pseudoprogression seemed unrelated to changes in top peripheral T cell clonotypes.

Documented time point: week 35, safety follow-up. Vaccine doses each comprised 300 ug of mutant IDH1 20-mer peptide, with topical imiquimod. This CDR3 contains 16 residues. The germline gives CDR1 SGHRS, CDR2 YFSETQ. The V and J ends lost 6 bases and 0 bases respectively, with 15 bases between them. The assay was immunoSEQ multiplex PCR, and TCRdb's table has in-frame clones only and misses some. The table has 35,000 to 45,000 clones, around 87% seen once. Sample: PBMCs, taken from a glioma patient whose treatment included an IDH1 peptide vaccine. This clonotype originated in a man aged 35-49 years with glioma. The chain joins TRBV5-1 to TRBJ1-4; the D gene is possibly TRBD1 (6 bases). This CDR3 reads CASTRGAGATNEKLFF. CDR3 nucleotides: TGCGCCAGCACCCGGGGGGCAGGTGCAACTAATGAAAAACTGTTTTTT.